Below, one T cell receptor beta chain is given with its context. Its antigen is currently unknown. This entry comes from a study of shared clonotypes between healthy human individuals. Deep-level running was used for the assay. Once extracted for a subset, genomic DNA was divided evenly among several immunoSEQ plates. Repertoires were generated with immunoSEQ multiplex PCR, while TCRdb's copy carries only in-frame clones and drops some. The sample lists roughly 2.6 million clones, approximately 90% occurring once. CD4+ cells were split into CD45RA+ naive and CD45RA-negative memory subsets. Findings and caveats of the study: Even with large depth, rarefaction showed that sorted-subset sequencing was incomplete.

This TCR derives from a man aged 18-30 years in good health. The sample consisted of naive CD4+ T cells sorted from blood. Subset in this sample: CD45RA+ positively selected.

CDR3 sequence: CASSLPGGNYEQYF. In nucleotides, the CDR3 is TGTGCCAGCAGCTTGCCAGGGGGCAACTACGAGCAGTACTTC. The V and J genes are TRBV5-4 and TRBJ2-7, with 8 bases fitting TRBD1. The J segment lost 3 bases and the V segment lost 1 base, leaving 3 bases of the junction unmatched. The CDR3 runs to 14 residues. CDR1 is SGHNT, CDR2 YYREEE, per germline (reference sequence).